Below are 16 T cell receptor beta chains sequenced from a single sample in a study of blood T cell repertoires in COVID-19. The data were produced by immunoSEQ multiplex PCR, yet TCRdb's version contains in-frame clones alone and is incomplete. The repertoire holds fewer than 30,000 clones, with over 75% as singletons. Sequenced input: peripheral blood. These TCRs come from a man aged 70-80 years with active COVID-19.

The chain is built from TRBV28 and TRBJ2-1; the match to TRBD2 covers 10 bases. V lost 6 bases, J lost 4 bases, and 9 bases stayed unmatched. The germline CDR1 and CDR2 sequences are MDHEN and SYDVKM. The CDR3 sequence is 16 residues long. The CDR3, as DNA: TGTGCCAGCAGCCGCGGGACTAGCGAGAATTACAATGAGCAGTTCTTC. This translates into CASSRGTSENYNEQFF.

J is TRBJ2-7 and V is TRBV6-5, with a weak D call TRBD2 (5 bases). The germline V and J ends were trimmed by 7 bases and 0 bases, with 7 bases remaining between them. Germline CDR1 is MNHEY and CDR2 is SVGAGI. The CDR3 loop spans 12 amino acids. DNA of the CDR3: TGTGCCAGCACCGGGATCTCCTACGAGCAGTACTTC. Amino acids: CASTGISYEQYF.

This clone was detected a few times. V usage is TRBV10-1 and J usage is TRBJ2-7; TRBD1 matches at 12 bases. Germline-derived CDR1 and CDR2 are WNHNN and SYGVQD (reference sequence). The ends lost 3 bases at V and 4 bases at J; junction bases unmatched: 4. This CDR3 comprises 15 residues. The CDR3 loop reads CASSDGTGGEYEQYF. The CDR3 DNA sequence: TGCGCCAGCAGTGACGGGACAGGGGGCGAGTACGAGCAGTACTTC.

Only a few counts were recorded for this clone. The V and J genes are TRBV10-3 and TRBJ2-1; TRBD1 matches 9 bases. The length of the CDR3 is 16 residues. V dropped 3 bases and J dropped 2; count of bases not matched to a gene: 5. Per the germline V gene, CDR1 is ENHRY and CDR2 is SYGVKD. The CDR3 protein is CAISEPDRGAYNEQFF. Here the CDR3 DNA reads TGTGCCATCAGTGAACCGGACAGGGGAGCCTACAATGAGCAGTTCTTC.

The chain employs TRBV7-8 and TRBJ2-2, with 8 bases fitting TRBD2. Germline V lookup: CDR1 SGHVS, CDR2 FQNEAQ. With V trimmed by 5 bases and J by 5 bases, 7 bases remained unmatched. The CDR3 runs to 15 residues. CDR3 sequence: CASSILAGWTGELFF. The CDR3 bases are TGTGCCAGCAGCATCCTAGCGGGTTGGACCGGGGAGCTGTTTTTT.

The V gene is TRBV24-1, the J gene TRBJ2-3; 15 positions match TRBD2. CDR3 size: 19 residues. The germline V gene encodes CDR1 KGHDR and CDR2 SFDVKD. With V trimmed by 1 base and J by 0 bases, 4 bases remained unmatched. The CDR3 DNA reads TGTGCCACCAGTGATTTCGTTGGACTAGCGGGGGGGAGCACAGATACGCAGTATTTT. Translation: CATSDFVGLAGGSTDTQYF.

V and J are TRBV20-1 and TRBJ1-2; unclear D gene. The CDR3 runs to 11 residues. V gave up 0 bases and J gave up 8 bases, with 7 bases separating them. Germline-derived CDR1 and CDR2 are DFQATT and SNEGSKA (reference sequence). CDR3 region: CSARDRGGYTF. The CDR3 nucleotides read TGCAGTGCTAGAGATCGAGGGGGCTACACCTTC.

The rearrangement links TRBV18 to TRBJ2-7, with no clear D. The V end was cut by 3 bases, the J end by 2 bases, with 8 bases between. The CDR3 runs 13 residues. Germline CDR1 and CDR2: KGHSH and LQKENI. The CDR3 loop is CASSPNLAYEQYF. The CDR3 nucleotides are TGTGCCAGCTCACCCAACTTGGCCTACGAGCAGTACTTC.

The rearrangement links TRBV20-1 to TRBJ1-1; TRBD1 agrees at 11 bases. The CDR3 totals 11 residues. CDR1 and CDR2 from the germline V gene are DFQATT and SNEGSKA (reference sequence). CDR3 region: CRGQGGSSAFF. In DNA form, the CDR3 reads TGCAGGGGACAGGGGGGCTCATCGGCTTTCTTT.

The chain links TRBV19 to TRBJ1-1; D possibly corresponds to TRBD1 (6 bases). This CDR3 comprises 13 residues. V gave up 2 bases and J gave up 7 bases, with 11 bases separating them. CDR1 and CDR2 from the germline V gene are LNHDA and SQIVND (reference sequence). The CDR3 DNA reads TGTGCCAGTAGTATACAGGGGACGGGTGAAGCTTTCTTT. Protein product: CASSIQGTGEAFF. The full variable domain, in which reference TRBV19 and TRBJ1-1 provide the parts outside the CDR3, is DGGITQSPKYLFRKEGQNVTLSCEQNLNHDAMYWYRQDPGQGLRLIYYSQIVNDFQKGDIAEGYSVSREKKESFPLTVTSAQKNPTAFYLCASSIQGTGEAFFGQGTRLTVV.

This clone showed up just once. The chain links TRBV13 to TRBJ2-5; 15 bases match TRBD2. This CDR3 has 19 amino acids. Trimming cost V 4 bases and J 5 bases; bases outside gene matches: 14. Germline V gene data show CDR1 as PRHDT and CDR2 as FYEKMQ (reference sequence). CDR3 nucleotides: TGTGCCAGCAGCTCACCCCGGACTAGCGGGGGGGCTTCAGGGGAGACCCAGTACTTC. Translation: CASSSPRTSGGASGETQYF.

The chain is built from TRBV6-2 or TRBV6-3 and TRBJ2-5; 10 bases map to TRBD1. J lost 5 bases, V lost 4 bases, and 13 bases had no gene match. The germline CDR1 and CDR2 sequences are MNHEY and SVGEGT. There are 17 residues in the CDR3. Written as DNA, the CDR3 is TGTGCCAGCAGTTTCCCTCGTGACAGGGGGCACGAGGAGACCCAGTACTTC. This gives the protein CASSFPRDRGHEETQYF.

V is TRBV27 and J is TRBJ2-1; tentative D call: TRBD1 (6 bases). V gave up 5 bases and J gave up 0 bases, with 20 bases separating them. The CDR3 loop spans 18 amino acids. Germline V gene lookup returns CDR1 MNHEY and CDR2 SMNVEV (reference sequence). The CDR3 DNA is TGTGCCAGCAGTATAACTTGGGACACACAGAGCTCCTACAATGAGCAGTTCTTC. It specifies CASSITWDTQSSYNEQFF.

This chain uses TRBV5-6 with TRBJ2-5; TRBD2 matches at 11 bases. The CDR3 is 16 residues long. The germline gives CDR1 SGHDT, CDR2 YYEEEE. V lost 2 bases, J lost 4 bases, and 7 bases stayed unmatched. CDR3 sequence reads: CASSLLTSGVRETQYF. CDR3 coding DNA: TGTGCCAGCAGCTTATTGACTAGCGGGGTGCGAGAGACCCAGTACTTC.

This clone was found once. The chain combines TRBV6-1 with TRBJ2-4; D gene uncertain. CDR1 is MNHNS, CDR2 SASEGT, per germline. V dropped 2 bases and J dropped 2 bases, with 19 bases sitting between them. This CDR3 has 18 amino acids. The CDR3 DNA reads as TGTGCCAGCAGTGAATCATATGGAGCCTTTTTTTCCAAAAACATTCAGTACTTC. Its protein product is CASSESYGAFFSKNIQYF.

The V and J genes are TRBV6-2 or TRBV6-3 and TRBJ2-7; 8 bases are a match to TRBD2. J gave up 1 base and V 6 bases, and 8 bases lay outside the gene matches. Germline loops: CDR1 MNHEY, CDR2 SVGEGT. The length of the CDR3 is 15 residues. The CDR3 DNA is TGTGCCAGCAGCGACGGGGGGGCCGGATCCTACGAGCAGTACTTC. Its translation: CASSDGGAGSYEQYF.